This TCR beta chain was identified during a study of shared clonotypes between healthy human individuals. General study results and limits: Lower generation probabilities were found for non-shared clonotypes than for those shared by all four donors.

Samples underwent the assay at deep level. The data were produced by immunoSEQ multiplex PCR, yet TCRdb's version contains in-frame clones alone and is incomplete. The sample records some 1,600,000 clones, 98% being singletons. The study enrolled healthy HIV-negative adults without recent acute infections or vaccinations as donors. To note about this clone: Its matching antigen is unknown. Additional DNA sequences in this sample encode the identical CDR3.

The specimen sequenced was naive CD4+ T cells sorted from blood. Sample subset: CD45RA+ positively selected. The clonotype comes from a man aged 25 to 40 in good health.

CDR3: CSARVVNEQYF. Here the CDR3 DNA reads TGCAGTGCTAGAGTGGTGAACGAGCAGTACTTC. This chain links TRBV20-1 with TRBJ2-7; D gene ambiguous. Germline V gives CDR1 DFQATT, CDR2 SNEGSKA (reference sequence). Trimming pared 1 base from V and 5 bases from J, leaving 6 bases between. The CDR3 spans 11 residues.